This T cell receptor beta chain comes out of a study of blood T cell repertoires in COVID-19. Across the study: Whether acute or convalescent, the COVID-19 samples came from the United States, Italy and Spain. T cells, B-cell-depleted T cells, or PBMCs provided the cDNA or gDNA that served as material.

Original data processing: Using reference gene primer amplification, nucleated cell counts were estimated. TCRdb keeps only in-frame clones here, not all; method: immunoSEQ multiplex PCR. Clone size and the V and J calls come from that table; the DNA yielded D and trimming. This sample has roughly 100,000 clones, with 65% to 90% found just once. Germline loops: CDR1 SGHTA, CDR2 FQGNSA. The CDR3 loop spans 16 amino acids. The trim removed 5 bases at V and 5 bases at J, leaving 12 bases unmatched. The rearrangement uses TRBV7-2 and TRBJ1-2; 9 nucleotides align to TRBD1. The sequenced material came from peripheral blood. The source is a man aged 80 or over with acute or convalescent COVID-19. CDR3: CASSPRRADRGYGYTF. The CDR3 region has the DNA TGTGCCAGCAGCCCTCGCCGGGCGGACAGGGGATATGGCTACACCTTC.